This T cell receptor (beta chain) appears in the sequencing data of a study of blood T cell repertoires in COVID-19. Assay used: immunoSEQ multiplex PCR; TCRdb lists only in-frame clones, some missing. Found here are under 200,000 clones, around 80% of them singletons; the top ten hold 5% to 8.5%. The germline V gene encodes CDR1 LNHNV and CDR2 YYDKDF (reference sequence). This CDR3 has 16 amino acids. Trimming took off 0 bases at V and 0 bases at J, with 8 bases between the two ends. The sample comprised peripheral blood. This receptor was obtained from a man aged 65-85 years with active or convalescent COVID-19. The chain has TRBV15 and TRBJ1-4; weak D call: TRBD1 (6 bases). CDR3 coding DNA: TGTGCCACCAGCAGAGACCGACAGGCAACTAATGAAAAACTGTTTTTT. It specifies CATSRDRQATNEKLFF.